This TCR beta chain was sequenced in a study of T cells in Graves' hyperthyroidism and ophthalmopathy. Regions amplified from RNA transcripts were the TCR beta CDR3 regions. Initially, a first-round RT-PCR of the TCR CDR3 employed the HTBI primer set. TCRdb ran MiXCR on the multiplex PCR reads and lists one entry per CDR3 protein. There are about 760,000 distinct CDR3 sequences in the sample; under 45% occur only once, and around 32% lies in the top ten. Clinical symptoms, serum thyroxine, TRAb, thyroid ultrasound and orbital computed tomography informed diagnoses. Trimming took 6 bases from V and 9 from J; bases not matched to a gene: 5. CDR1 is DFQATT, CDR2 SNEGSKA, per germline (reference sequence). The CDR3 is made up of 11 amino acids.

The V gene is TRBV20-1, the J gene TRBJ2-5, with 9 bases aligning to TRBD2. Sequenced: blood. The source of this sequence is a woman aged 40 to 49 with Graves' hyperthyroidism. The CDR3 spells CSALGGRAQYF. CDR3 nucleotide sequence: TGCAGTGCGCTAGGCGGGAGGGCCCAGTACTTC.